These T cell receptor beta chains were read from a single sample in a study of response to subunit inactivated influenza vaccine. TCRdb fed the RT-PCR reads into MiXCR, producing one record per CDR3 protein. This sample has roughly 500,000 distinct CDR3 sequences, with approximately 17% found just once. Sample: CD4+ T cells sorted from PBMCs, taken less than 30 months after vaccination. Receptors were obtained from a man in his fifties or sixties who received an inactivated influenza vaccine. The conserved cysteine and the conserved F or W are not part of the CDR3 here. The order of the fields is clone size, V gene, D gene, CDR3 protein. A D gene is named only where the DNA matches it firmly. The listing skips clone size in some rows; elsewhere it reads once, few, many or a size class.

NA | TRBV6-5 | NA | ASSFRFGGWDGYT
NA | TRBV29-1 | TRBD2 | SARTSAANIQY
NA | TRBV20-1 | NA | SARPQRNAALGYT
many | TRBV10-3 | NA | AISESLAAGAPAGELF
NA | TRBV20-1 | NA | SARGSDRLTNTGELF
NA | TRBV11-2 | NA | ASSLEGYEQF
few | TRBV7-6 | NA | ASSLGSQAGEPQH
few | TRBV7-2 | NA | ASSLGGLGNQPQH
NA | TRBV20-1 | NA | SATETANTEAF
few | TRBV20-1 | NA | SAGVPGVETQY
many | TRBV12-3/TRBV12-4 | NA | ASSLDIAYEQY
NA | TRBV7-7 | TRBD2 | ASSPGLAAGGEQF
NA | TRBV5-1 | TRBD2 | ASSLALLAGATGELF
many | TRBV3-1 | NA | ASSPRGGGNTIY
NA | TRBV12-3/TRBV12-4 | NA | ASSSRGTGNTIY
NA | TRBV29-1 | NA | SLRVMNTEAF
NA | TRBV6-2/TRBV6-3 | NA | ASSYTGTSSPLH
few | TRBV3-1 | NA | ASSPTQRQYNEQF
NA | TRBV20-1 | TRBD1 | SARDPGQGSYNSPLH
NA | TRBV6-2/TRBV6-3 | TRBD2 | ASSRSGALYNEQF
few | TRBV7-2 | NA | ASSLAGLDTQY
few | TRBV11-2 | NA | ASSFNGAGYNEQF
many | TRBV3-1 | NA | ASSQGNYNEQF
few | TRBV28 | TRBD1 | ASSRTGAPYEQY
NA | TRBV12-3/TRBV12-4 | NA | ASSLGPPPNEQF
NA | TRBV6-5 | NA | ASSYRVGDQPQH
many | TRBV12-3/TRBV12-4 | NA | ASSLQVGQPQH
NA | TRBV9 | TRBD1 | ASSLTGTENSPLH